Shown below are 17 T cell receptor beta chains from a single sample sequenced in a study of blood T cell repertoires in COVID-19. Produced via immunoSEQ multiplex PCR; TCRdb's table is partial and in-frame only. The sample shows almost 500,000 clones, less than 90% of them seen only once. Sample: PBMCs or T cells enriched from blood (not recorded which). The receptor source for this set is a woman between 55 and 75 years old who had recovered from COVID-19.

J is TRBJ2-3 and V is TRBV27; 8 bases align to TRBD1. CDR3 length: 16 amino acids. Germline V gene sequence: CDR1 MNHEY, CDR2 SMNVEV (reference sequence). With 5 bases clipped from V and 4 bases from J, the junction kept 11 bases outside the gene matches. CDR3 loop: CASSLDRGLWADTQYF. The CDR3 nucleotides read TGTGCCAGCAGTCTAGACAGGGGACTCTGGGCAGATACGCAGTATTTT.

The chain carries TRBV10-1 and TRBJ1-2; the match to TRBD1 covers 9 bases. Germline V CDR1 and CDR2: WNHNN, SYGVQD (reference sequence). After removal of 3 bases from V and 2 bases from J, the junction contained 10 bases not matched to a gene. This CDR3 has 17 residues. In DNA, the CDR3 is TGCGCCAGCAGTGATTGGGTTCCCGGGACAGGGAACTATGGCTACACCTTC. This translates into CASSDWVPGTGNYGYTF.

This chain links TRBV10-2 with TRBJ1-2; D gene uncertain. Trimming stripped 7 bases from V and 0 bases from J, with 15 bases between. The CDR3 has 15 residues. Looked up from germline, CDR1 is WSHSY and CDR2 is SAAADI. The CDR3 DNA follows: TGCGCCAGCACTACGGGAGGGAACTCTAACTATGGCTACACCTTC. This translates into CASTTGGNSNYGYTF.

The chain is built from TRBV4-2 and TRBJ1-3; D not resolved. This CDR3 has 15 amino acids. CDR1 and CDR2 (germline): LGHNA, YNFKEQ. Trimming took off 1 base at V and 0 bases at J, with 7 bases between the two ends. CDR3 residues: CASSQVSLSGNTIYF. The CDR3 DNA reads TGTGCCAGCAGCCAAGTTTCCCTCTCTGGAAACACCATATATTTT.

This clone was counted a few times. This chain links TRBV11-3 with TRBJ2-3; 8 bases are a match to TRBD2. This CDR3 comprises 14 residues. The junction had 3 bases not matched to a gene; V was cut back by 5 bases and J by 2 bases. Germline V CDR1 and CDR2: SGHNT, YENEEA. CDR3 sequence reads: CASSPAGVTDTQYF. The CDR3 DNA sequence: TGTGCCAGCAGCCCAGCGGGGGTCACAGATACGCAGTATTTT.

The chain employs TRBV11-2 and TRBJ1-3; D gene unclear. The CDR3 runs to 14 residues. In germline, CDR1 is SGHAT, CDR2 FQNNGV. The V end was cut by 0 bases, the J end by 1 base, with 4 bases between. The CDR3 region has the DNA TGTGCCAGCAGCTTAGACATTTCTGGAAACACCATATATTTT. The encoded protein is CASSLDISGNTIYF.

V and J are TRBV28 and TRBJ1-1; 8 bases fit TRBD1. Unmatched junction bases numbered 7, after V lost 4 bases and J lost 3 bases. Germline loops: CDR1 MDHEN, CDR2 SYDVKM. The CDR3 is 15 residues long. The CDR3 nucleotides read TGTGCCAGCAGTTCCACAGGGGGTAAAGACACTGAAGCTTTCTTT. Translating it yields CASSSTGGKDTEAFF.

The chain joins TRBV7-2 to TRBJ2-5, with 8 bases lining up with TRBD1. J lost 3 bases, V lost 5 bases, and 2 bases had no gene match. The CDR3 has 13 residues. Per the germline V gene, CDR1 is SGHTA and CDR2 is FQGNSA. Written as DNA, the CDR3 is TGTGCCAGCAGCCTGGACAGGGAAGAGACCCAGTACTTC. Protein product: CASSLDREETQYF.

The chain carries TRBV30 and TRBJ1-6, with D perhaps matching TRBD1 (5 bases). Between the trimmed V and J ends, which lost 4 bases and 7 bases, there was a span of 14 bases. Germline assignment: CDR1 GTSNPN and CDR2 SVGIG (reference sequence). CDR3 length equals 14 residues. This chain's CDR3 is CAWKGVQRNSPLHF. CDR3 bases: TGTGCCTGGAAAGGGGTACAGAGAAATTCACCCCTCCACTTT.

The J gene is TRBJ2-1, the V gene TRBV4-1; D not resolved. The CDR3 is made up of 14 amino acids. Trimming removed 4 bases at V and 3 bases at J, with 10 bases between. Germline CDR1 and CDR2: MGHRA and YSYEKL. The CDR3 DNA reads TGCGCCAGCAGCCTACTTCGACTCTACAATGAGCAGTTCTTC. It yields the protein CASSLLRLYNEQFF.

The rearrangement links TRBV5-1 to TRBJ1-1, with 10 bases fitting TRBD1. Germline assignment: CDR1 SGHRS and CDR2 YFSETQ. With 1 base clipped from V and 1 base from J, the junction kept 4 bases outside the gene matches. This CDR3 comprises 16 residues. CDR3 protein: CASSLWDRGWNTEAFF. The CDR3 DNA sequence: TGCGCCAGCAGCTTGTGGGACAGGGGTTGGAACACTGAAGCTTTCTTT.

CDR3 sequence: CATSSTLGAGEQFF. CDR3 DNA sequence: TGTGCCACCAGCAGTACCTTAGGGGCCGGTGAGCAGTTCTTC. The V gene is TRBV15, the J gene TRBJ2-1; D perhaps matches TRBD1 (5 bases). Germline CDR1 and CDR2: LNHNV and YYDKDF (reference sequence). The CDR3 has 14 residues. The V end was cut by 3 bases, the J end by 9 bases, with 15 bases between.

The chain's CDR3 is CASSPEARQSQETQYF. The CDR3 DNA sequence: TGTGCCAGCAGCCCCGAGGCGCGGCAGTCCCAAGAGACCCAGTACTTC. The chain links TRBV21-1 to TRBJ2-5; the tabulated D call, TRBD2, remains unverified against the DNA. TRBV21-1 is classified as a pseudogene. CDR3 size: 16 residues.

This clone has only one observation. The J gene is TRBJ2-7, the V gene TRBV4-1, with 8 bases fitting TRBD1. The V gene end was trimmed by 5 bases and the J gene end by 6 bases; junction bases not matched to a gene: 9. The CDR3 totals 14 residues. Germline CDR1 reads MGHRA; CDR2 reads YSYEKL. The CDR3 DNA is TGCGCCAGCAGCACCGGGACAGGCTCCCCCGAGCAGTACTTC. Protein: CASSTGTGSPEQYF.

The chain joins TRBV7-2 to TRBJ2-5; the match to TRBD2 covers 11 bases. The CDR3 is 15 amino acids. J lost 6 bases, V lost 4 bases, and 7 bases had no gene match. Germline CDR1 SGHTA, CDR2 FQGNSA. CDR3 sequence: CASSSNRLAGKTQYF. For the CDR3, the DNA is TGTGCCAGCAGCTCAAATCGACTAGCGGGAAAGACCCAGTACTTC.

The chain carries TRBV25-1 and TRBJ2-1; no firm D call. The CDR3 length is 14 residues. CDR1 and CDR2 from the germline V gene are MGHDK and SYGVNS. Trimming shortened V by 3 bases and J by 4 bases, and 10 bases separated the two germline ends. Here the CDR3 DNA reads TGTGCCAGCAGTGATTTAACCGGTTACAATGAGCAGTTCTTC. Residues: CASSDLTGYNEQFF. Full variable domain (rest looked up from reference TRBV25-1 and TRBJ2-1): EADIYQTPRYLVIGTGKKITLECSQTMGHDKMYWYQQDPGMELHLIHYSYGVNSTEKGDLSSESTVSRIRTEHFPLTLESARPSHTSQYLCASSDLTGYNEQFFGPGTRLTVL.

The V and J genes are TRBV5-8 and TRBJ1-5, with TRBD1 identical over 8 bases. V lost 6 bases to trimming and J lost 2 bases; unmatched junction nucleotides: 7. The CDR3 totals 15 residues. CDR1 and CDR2 (germline): SGHTS, YDEGEE. CDR3 in DNA: TGTGCCAGCACCCAGGACAGGGTAGGCAATCAGCCCCAGCATTTT. This codes for CASTQDRVGNQPQHF.